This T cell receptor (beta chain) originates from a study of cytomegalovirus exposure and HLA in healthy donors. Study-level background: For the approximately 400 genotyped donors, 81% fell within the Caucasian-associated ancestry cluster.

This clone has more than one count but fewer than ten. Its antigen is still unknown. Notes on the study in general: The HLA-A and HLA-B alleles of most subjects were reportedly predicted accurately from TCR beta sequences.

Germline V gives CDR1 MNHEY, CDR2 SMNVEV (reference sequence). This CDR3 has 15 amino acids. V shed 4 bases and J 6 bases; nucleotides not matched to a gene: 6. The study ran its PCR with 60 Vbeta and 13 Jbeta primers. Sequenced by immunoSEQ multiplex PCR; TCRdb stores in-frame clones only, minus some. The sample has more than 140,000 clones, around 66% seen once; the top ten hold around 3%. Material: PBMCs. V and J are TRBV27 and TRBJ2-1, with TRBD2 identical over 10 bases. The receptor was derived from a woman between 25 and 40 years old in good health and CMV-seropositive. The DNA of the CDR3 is TGTGCCAGCAGTTCCCTAGCGGGGGAGTTCAATGAGCAGTTCTTC. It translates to CASSSLAGEFNEQFF.